Below are 28 T cell receptor beta chains sequenced from a single sample in a study of neurological immune-mediated disorders (dated by TCRdb to between 2019 and 2020). Library preparation was by 5' RACE. TCRdb names Illumina HiSeq 2500 as the instrument used. Through fastp at Q25 and MiXCR, TCRdb rebuilt clones from the public reads, retaining in-frame beta chains. For every CDR3 protein sequence, its rows merge into one entry that carries the most common genes and DNA. Present in this sample are about 71,000 distinct CDR3 sequences, 9.5% to 13% of which were seen just once. The ten largest clonotypes hold about 9.6% of the sample. What this sample's time point label stands for: longitudinal time-point 1 (baseline). Sample: PBMCs. Every receptor here comes from a man aged 25 to 45 in good health.

The table lists this clonotype with many counts. This chain links TRBV27 with TRBJ1-3, with D perhaps matching TRBD1 (5 bases). The CDR3 runs to 15 residues. V lost 3 bases and J 4 bases, leaving 13 bases between the germline ends. Germline CDR1 and CDR2: MNHEY and SMNVEV (reference sequence). The CDR3 DNA follows: TGTGCCAGCAGTTTCCGACGGGGGTTCGGAAACACCATATATTTT. It yields the protein CASSFRRGFGNTIYF.

The V and J genes are TRBV29-1 and TRBJ2-5, with D hard to call. Trimming stripped 5 bases from V and 0 bases from J, with 10 bases between. The CDR3 extends over 13 amino acids. From germline, CDR1 is SQVTM and CDR2 ANQGSEA. In nucleotides, the CDR3 is TGCAGCGTTCTGGTGGAGTACCAAGAGACCCAGTACTTC. It specifies CSVLVEYQETQYF.

Details on this clonotype: A much larger clone sits a single nucleotide away, making a read error possible. This CDR3 is CASSGTGTGELFF. The CDR3 DNA follows: TGTGCCAGCAGCGGGACAGGGACCGGGGAGCTGTTTTTT. The chain employs TRBV7-7 and TRBJ2-2; TRBD1 matches 9 bases. Losses at the gene ends were 5 bases for V and 5 bases for J; bases not matched to a gene: 0. In germline, CDR1 is SSHAT, CDR2 FNYEAQ (reference sequence). The CDR3 length is 13 residues. Filled out from reference TRBV7-7 and TRBJ2-2, the complete variable domain reads GAGVSQSPRYKVTKRGQDVTLRCDPISSHATLYWYQQALGQGPEFLTYFNYEAQPDKSGLPSDRFSAERPEGSISTLTIQRTEQRDSAMYRCASSGTGTGELFFGEGSRLTVL.

This clonotype was seen at least ten times. The chain employs TRBV25-1 and TRBJ2-1; tentative D call: TRBD2 (5 bases). CDR3 length equals 16 residues. Trimming took 2 bases from V and 0 from J, leaving 11 bases between them. In germline, CDR1 is MGHDK, CDR2 SYGVNS. The CDR3 DNA sequence: TGTGCCAGCAGTGAAATGAGTACTAGCTCCTACAATGAGCAGTTCTTC. This sequence encodes CASSEMSTSSYNEQFF.

This clonotype was seen at least ten times. The gene calls are TRBV12-3 or TRBV12-4 and TRBJ1-2; TRBD1 aligns across 11 bases. The CDR3 contains 16 residues. The J segment lost 3 bases and the V segment lost 5 bases, leaving 8 bases of the junction unmatched. The DNA for the CDR3 is TGTGCCAGCAGTCTCAGGACAGGGGGCGCGGACTATGGCTACACCTTC. Amino acid sequence: CASSLRTGGADYGYTF.

Many counts were recorded for this clonotype. This sequence joins TRBV28 and TRBJ1-1; D not certain. Trimming took off 6 bases at V and 10 bases at J, with 12 bases between the two ends. There are 11 residues in the CDR3. The germline CDR1 and CDR2 sequences are MDHEN and SYDVKM. CDR3 loop: CASSNAIGAFF. CDR3 nucleotides: TGTGCCAGCAGCAACGCAATCGGAGCTTTCTTT.

This clonotype was detected many times. CDR3 sequence reads: CSARKSGRPRLWNEQFF. CDR3 nucleotide sequence: TGCAGTGCTAGAAAGAGCGGGAGGCCCCGCCTATGGAATGAGCAGTTCTTC. The chain carries TRBV20-1 and TRBJ2-1; 9 bases line up with TRBD2. In germline, CDR1 is DFQATT, CDR2 SNEGSKA (reference sequence). The CDR3 loop spans 17 amino acids. The junction had 15 bases not matched to a gene; V was cut back by 2 bases and J by 7 bases.

This clonotype was detected many times. This chain's CDR3 is CASRQGAEETQYF. CDR3 in DNA: TGCGCCAGTAGACAGGGGGCGGAAGAGACCCAGTACTTC. The chain links TRBV5-1 to TRBJ2-5; 10 nucleotides align to TRBD1. The CDR3 has 13 amino acids. V gave up 8 bases and J gave up 3 bases; unmatched junction bases: 4. CDR1 and CDR2 (germline): SGHRS, YFSETQ.

In its sample, this clonotype was seen many times. The chain carries TRBV12-3 or TRBV12-4 and TRBJ2-2; 9 bases are shared with TRBD1. This CDR3 spans 15 amino acids. V trimming: 8 bases; J trimming: 4 bases; junction bases outside the gene matches: 8. The CDR3 DNA follows: TGTGCCAGCCACCTCCGGACAGGGGCCACCGGGGAGCTGTTTTTT. Encoded protein: CASHLRTGATGELFF.

This clonotype has a count of ten or more. This chain joins TRBV5-1 and TRBJ2-7, with 9 bases matching TRBD1. Germline V lookup: CDR1 SGHRS, CDR2 YFSETQ. The trim removed 4 bases at V and 0 bases at J, leaving 8 bases unmatched. This CDR3 has 16 amino acids. The CDR3 nucleotides are TGCGCCAGCAGCACCCAGGGACAGGGCCGCTCCTACGAGCAGTACTTC. Encoded protein: CASSTQGQGRSYEQYF.

This clonotype has a count of ten or more. This sequence joins TRBV10-3 and TRBJ2-7, with a tentative D call TRBD1 (7 bases). Looked up from germline, CDR1 is ENHRY and CDR2 is SYGVKD. V was pared by 8 bases and J by 7 bases, with 24 bases between. The CDR3 loop spans 15 amino acids. CDR3 sequence: CAIAPQGQGGLEQYF. DNA for the CDR3: TGTGCCATCGCACCTCAAGGGCAGGGGGGACTGGAGCAGTACTTC.

This clonotype was recorded many times. The V gene is TRBV20-1, the J gene TRBJ2-7, with D possibly TRBD1 on 5 matching bases. Germline CDR1 reads DFQATT; CDR2 reads SNEGSKA (reference sequence). Trimming removed 0 bases at V and 3 bases at J, with 9 bases between. The CDR3 spans 13 residues. The CDR3 coding sequence is TGCAGTGCTAGAGAGGACACGCTCTACGAGCAGTACTTC. Protein: CSAREDTLYEQYF.

This clonotype has ten or more counts. The CDR3 protein is CASSLGSADNEKLFF. CDR3 in DNA: TGTGCCAGCAGCTTAGGGTCCGCCGATAATGAAAAACTGTTTTTT. The chain couples TRBV7-9 to TRBJ1-4; D gene unclear. Trimming removed 1 base at V and 4 bases at J, with 10 bases between. The germline V gene has CDR1 SEHNR and CDR2 FQNEAQ (reference sequence). The CDR3 covers 15 residues.

This clonotype is medium-sized. The rearrangement uses TRBV10-3 and TRBJ2-1; 10 nucleotides line up with TRBD2. Germline assignment: CDR1 ENHRY and CDR2 SYGVKD. V was pared by 2 bases and J by 8 bases, with 6 bases of the junction left unmatched. The CDR3 covers 15 residues. DNA of the CDR3: TGTGCCATCAGTGAGATGGCTAGCGGGAGATATGAGCAGTTCTTC. This sequence encodes CAISEMASGRYEQFF.

Ten or more counts support this clonotype. The CDR3 sequence: CASSQARDVGRSQETQYF. The CDR3 region has the DNA TGTGCCAGCAGCCAAGCCAGAGACGTTGGGCGGTCGCAAGAGACCCAGTACTTC. This sequence joins TRBV14 and TRBJ2-5; D is ambiguous. Deletions cut 1 base from V and 2 bases from J, with 20 bases between. CDR3 length equals 18 residues. Germline CDR1 SGHDN, CDR2 FVKESK.

This clonotype was seen many times. The genes are TRBV5-1 and TRBJ1-1; D might be TRBD1 (5 bases). The V and J ends lost 3 bases and 4 bases respectively, with 13 bases between them. The CDR3 totals 14 residues. Germline-derived CDR1 and CDR2 are SGHRS and YFSETQ. The CDR3 bases are TGCGCCAGCAGCTGGGGACCGGGCGGCACTGAAGCTTTCTTT. Protein product: CASSWGPGGTEAFF.

In its sample, this clonotype was seen a few times. The chain links TRBV28 to TRBJ1-2; 10 bases agree with TRBD1. CDR1 and CDR2 from the germline V gene are MDHEN and SYDVKM. V lost 6 bases and J lost 7; bases outside the gene matches: 5. The CDR3 loop spans 13 amino acids. The CDR3 spells CASRTDRGSGYTF. For the CDR3, the DNA is TGTGCCAGCAGAACGGACAGGGGGTCTGGCTACACCTTC.

This clonotype has ten or more counts. The rearrangement joins TRBV7-3 to TRBJ1-1; 9 bases line up with TRBD1. Germline V CDR1 and CDR2: SGHTA, FQGTGA. Unmatched junction bases numbered 5, after V lost 5 bases and J lost 4 bases. This CDR3 region has 14 residues. CDR3 bases: TGTGCCAGCAGCCCTGGACAGGGGACCACTGAAGCTTTCTTT. Protein sequence: CASSPGQGTTEAFF.

In this sample, this clonotype turned up many times. The rearrangement uses TRBV12-3 or TRBV12-4 and TRBJ2-7; no clear D gene. The CDR3 runs to 13 residues. Trimming took 6 bases from V and 4 from J, leaving 13 bases between them. The CDR3 sequence: CASSPSGVYEQYF. The CDR3 bases are TGTGCCAGCAGCCCCTCGGGTGTGTACGAGCAGTACTTC.

The table lists this clonotype with many counts. The chain links TRBV29-1 to TRBJ2-3, with 8 bases aligning to TRBD1. The V gene end was trimmed by 1 base and the J gene end by 5 bases; junction bases not matched to a gene: 5. CDR1 is SQVTM, CDR2 ANQGSEA, per germline. CDR3 length: 14 amino acids. CDR3: CSVEGRGQGDTQYF. The CDR3, as DNA: TGCAGCGTTGAAGGCAGGGGGCAAGGAGATACGCAGTATTTT.

The rearrangement links TRBV14 to TRBJ2-2; D ambiguous. Germline CDR1 and CDR2: SGHDN and FVKESK. This CDR3 has 15 residues. The ends were cut back, 0 bases at V and 5 bases at J, with 10 bases in the middle. The CDR3, as DNA: TGTGCCAGCAGCCAAGATCTTGATGAAACCGGGGAGCTGTTTTTT. This encodes CASSQDLDETGELFF. Variable domain in full (rest from reference TRBV14 and TRBJ2-2): EAGVTQFPSHSVIEKGQTVTLRCDPISGHDNLYWYRRVMGKEIKFLLHFVKESKQDESGMPNNRFLAERTGGTYSTLKVQPAELEDSGVYFCASSQDLDETGELFFGEGSRLTVL.

This clonotype was seen only a few times. The chain is built from TRBV11-3 and TRBJ1-1; TRBD1 matches 9 bases. There are 15 residues in the CDR3. CDR1 and CDR2 from the germline V gene are SGHNT and YENEEA. V was clipped by 5 bases and J by 3 bases; unmatched bases: 7. CDR3 residues: CASSPGQGEDTEAFF. CDR3 nucleotide sequence: TGTGCCAGCAGCCCGGGACAGGGTGAAGACACTGAAGCTTTCTTT.

This clonotype was seen many times. V and J are TRBV5-1 and TRBJ2-7; 8 bases agree with TRBD2. The ends lost 3 bases at V and 1 base at J; junction bases unmatched: 6. CDR1 and CDR2 from the germline V gene are SGHRS and YFSETQ. The length of the CDR3 is 15 residues. The CDR3 is CASSWSGGVSYEQYF. The CDR3 DNA sequence: TGCGCCAGCAGCTGGAGCGGGGGCGTTTCCTACGAGCAGTACTTC.

The V call is TRBV7-9, the J call TRBJ2-5; 8 positions match TRBD2. Germline assignment: CDR1 SEHNR and CDR2 FQNEAQ (reference sequence). J lost 3 bases, V lost 6 bases, and 6 bases had no gene match. This CDR3 has 14 amino acids. This CDR3 is CASSSRAGEETQYF. The CDR3 DNA reads as TGTGCCAGCAGTTCGCGAGCGGGAGAAGAGACCCAGTACTTC. Variable domain in full (rest from reference TRBV7-9 and TRBJ2-5): DTGVSQNPRHKITKRGQNVTFRCDPISEHNRLYWYRQTLGQGPEFLTYFQNEAQLEKSRLLSDRFSAERPKGSFSTLEIQRTEQGDSAMYLCASSSRAGEETQYFGPGTRLLVL.

Turning to this clonotype: A much larger clone differs by one base, so this may be a read error. The rearrangement joins TRBV12-3 or TRBV12-4 to TRBJ2-1; unclear D gene. CDR3 length equals 14 residues. Trimming removed 3 bases at V and 9 bases at J, with 15 bases between. The CDR3 DNA reads as TGTGCCAGCAGTTTCCGTGGCGTGATCGGTGAGCAGTTCTTC. Translated: CASSFRGVIGEQFF.

In this sample, this clonotype turned up many times. V gene TRBV20-1 combines with J gene TRBJ2-7; 15 bases match TRBD2. The J segment lost 3 bases and the V segment lost 5 bases, leaving 2 bases of the junction unmatched. The CDR3 spans 14 residues. The germline CDR1 and CDR2 sequences are DFQATT and SNEGSKA (reference sequence). The CDR3 loop is CSAPGLAGGYEQYF. The CDR3 DNA reads as TGCAGTGCTCCGGGACTAGCGGGAGGCTACGAGCAGTACTTC.

There are many counts of this clonotype. V and J are TRBV10-2 and TRBJ1-4; D remains unclear. V was cut by 7 bases and J by 9 bases, with 18 bases left in between. Germline V gene lookup returns CDR1 WSHSY and CDR2 SAAADI. The CDR3 is made up of 14 amino acids. The CDR3 loop reads CASMEGFGGQKLFF. The CDR3, as DNA: TGCGCCAGCATGGAGGGATTTGGCGGCCAAAAACTGTTTTTT.

This clonotype has a count of ten or more. This chain links TRBV7-9 with TRBJ2-3, with D unresolved. Germline values: CDR1 SEHNR, CDR2 FQNEAQ (reference sequence). This CDR3 is 12 amino acids long. Trimming shortened V by 0 bases and J by 5 bases, and 3 bases separated the two germline ends. Here the CDR3 DNA reads TGTGCCAGCAGCTTAGCAATAGATACGCAGTATTTT. This translates into CASSLAIDTQYF.